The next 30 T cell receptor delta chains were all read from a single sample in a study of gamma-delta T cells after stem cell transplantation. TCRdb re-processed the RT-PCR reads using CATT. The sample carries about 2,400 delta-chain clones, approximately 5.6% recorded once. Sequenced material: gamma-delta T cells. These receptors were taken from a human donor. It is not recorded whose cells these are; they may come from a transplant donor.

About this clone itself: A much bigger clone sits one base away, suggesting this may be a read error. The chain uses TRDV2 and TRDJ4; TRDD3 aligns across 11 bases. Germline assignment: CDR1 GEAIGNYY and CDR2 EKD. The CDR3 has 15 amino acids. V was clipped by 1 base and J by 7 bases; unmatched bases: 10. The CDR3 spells CACDTLGDTGGHLIF. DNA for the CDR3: TGTGCCTGTGACACGCTGGGGGATACAGGGGGGCACCTGATCTTT.

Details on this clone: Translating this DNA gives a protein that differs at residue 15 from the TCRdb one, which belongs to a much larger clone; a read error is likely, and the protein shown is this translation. The CDR3 region is CACDTIGGYANTDKPIF. The CDR3 DNA is TGTGCCTGTGACACCATTGGGGGATACGCCAACACCGATAAACCCATCTTT. The J gene is TRDJ1, the V gene TRDV2; 11 bases are a match to TRDD3. Germline-derived CDR1 and CDR2 are GEAIGNYY and EKD. This CDR3 spans 17 amino acids.

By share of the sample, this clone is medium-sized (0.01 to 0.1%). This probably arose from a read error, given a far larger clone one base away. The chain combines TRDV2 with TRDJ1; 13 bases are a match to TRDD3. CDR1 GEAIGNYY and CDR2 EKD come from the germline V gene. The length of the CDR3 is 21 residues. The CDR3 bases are TGTGCCTGTGACACTATCCTGGGACTGGGGGATACGTGGAGCTACACCGCTAAACTCATCTTT. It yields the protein CACDTILGLGDTWSYTAKLIF.

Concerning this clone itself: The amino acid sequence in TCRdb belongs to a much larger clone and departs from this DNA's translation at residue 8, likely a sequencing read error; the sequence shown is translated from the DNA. CDR3 sequence (DNA): TGTGCCTGTGACGTACTGGGGGCTACTCCTTCCGATAAACTCATCTTT. Translated: CACDVLGATPSDKLIF. This rearrangement joins TRDV2 to TRDJ1; 8 bases align to TRDD3. Trimming at V came to 3 bases and at J to 3 bases, leaving 11 bases not matched to a gene. The germline CDR1 and CDR2 sequences are GEAIGNYY and EKD. The CDR3 contains 16 residues.

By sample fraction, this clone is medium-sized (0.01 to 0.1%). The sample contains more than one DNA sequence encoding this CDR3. This chain's CDR3 is CACDTVLPGWLGDSNYTDKLIF. CDR3 in DNA: TGTGCCTGTGACACCGTTCTCCCCGGGTGGCTGGGGGATTCCAATTACACCGATAAACTCATCTTT. J is TRDJ1 and V is TRDV2; TRDD3 matches at 9 bases. The trim removed 0 bases at V and 0 bases at J, leaving 22 bases unmatched. Looked up from germline, CDR1 is GEAIGNYY and CDR2 is EKD. The CDR3 length is 22 residues.

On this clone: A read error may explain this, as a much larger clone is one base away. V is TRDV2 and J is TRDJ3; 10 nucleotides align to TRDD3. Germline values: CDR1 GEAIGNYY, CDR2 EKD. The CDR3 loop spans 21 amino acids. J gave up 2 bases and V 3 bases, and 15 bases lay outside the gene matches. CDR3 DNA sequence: TGTGCCTGTGACCCCATTGGGATGGGGGATACTCGACCCTGGGACACCCGACAGATGTTTTTC. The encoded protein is CACDPIGMGDTRPWDTRQMFF.

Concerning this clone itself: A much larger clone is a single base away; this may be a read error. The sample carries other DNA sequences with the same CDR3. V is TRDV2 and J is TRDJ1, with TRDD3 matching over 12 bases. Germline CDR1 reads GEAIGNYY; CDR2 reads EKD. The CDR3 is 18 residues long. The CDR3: CACDTLLGDTVRTDKLIF. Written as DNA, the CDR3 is TGTGCCTGTGACACCTTACTGGGGGATACAGTCCGCACCGATAAACTCATCTTC.

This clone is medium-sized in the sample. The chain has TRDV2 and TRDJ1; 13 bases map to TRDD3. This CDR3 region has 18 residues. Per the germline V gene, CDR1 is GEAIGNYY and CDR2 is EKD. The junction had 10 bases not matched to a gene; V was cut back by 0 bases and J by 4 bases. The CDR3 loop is CACDTVGTGGYEGDKLIF. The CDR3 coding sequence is TGTGCCTGTGACACCGTCGGTACTGGGGGATACGAGGGCGATAAACTCATCTTT.

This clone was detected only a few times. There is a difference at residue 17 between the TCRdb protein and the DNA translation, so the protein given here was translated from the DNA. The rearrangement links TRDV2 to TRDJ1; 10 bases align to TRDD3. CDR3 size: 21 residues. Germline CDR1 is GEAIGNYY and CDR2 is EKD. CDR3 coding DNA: TGTGCCTGTGACACCGTGCAACTGGGGGATCCTCGCTTACCCTTCACCGCTAAACTCATCTTT. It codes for CACDTVQLGDPRLPFTAKLIF.

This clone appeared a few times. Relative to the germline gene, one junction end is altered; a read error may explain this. CDR3 DNA: TGTGCTTGTGGCACCGTCCTAGGGGGGGACCCGGTCATCGATAAACTCATCTTT. Its protein product is CACGTVLGGDPVIDKLIF. The chain uses TRDV2 and TRDJ1, with D tentatively TRDD3 (6 bases). Germline V gene data show CDR1 as GEAIGNYY and CDR2 as EKD. This CDR3 contains 18 residues.

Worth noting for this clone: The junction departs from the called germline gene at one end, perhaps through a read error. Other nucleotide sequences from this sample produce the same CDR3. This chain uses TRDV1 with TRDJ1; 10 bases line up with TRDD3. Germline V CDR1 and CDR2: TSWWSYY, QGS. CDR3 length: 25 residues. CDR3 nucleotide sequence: TGTGCTCTAGGAGGTCTTTCGTGGGGGATATCATATCGCTTTGGGGGATACCGGGGGACCGATAAACCCATCTTT. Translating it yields CALGGLSWGISYRFGGYRGTDKPIF.

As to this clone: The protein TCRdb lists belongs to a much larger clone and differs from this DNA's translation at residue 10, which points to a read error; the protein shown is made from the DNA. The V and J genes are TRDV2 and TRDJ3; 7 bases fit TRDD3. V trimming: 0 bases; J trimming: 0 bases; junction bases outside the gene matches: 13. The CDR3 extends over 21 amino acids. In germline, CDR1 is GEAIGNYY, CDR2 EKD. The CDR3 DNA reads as TGTGCCTGTGACACCGTGAAAGGGATACTCGCTGTCTCCTGGGACACCCGACAGATGTTTTTC. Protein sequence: CACDTVKGILAVSWDTRQMFF.

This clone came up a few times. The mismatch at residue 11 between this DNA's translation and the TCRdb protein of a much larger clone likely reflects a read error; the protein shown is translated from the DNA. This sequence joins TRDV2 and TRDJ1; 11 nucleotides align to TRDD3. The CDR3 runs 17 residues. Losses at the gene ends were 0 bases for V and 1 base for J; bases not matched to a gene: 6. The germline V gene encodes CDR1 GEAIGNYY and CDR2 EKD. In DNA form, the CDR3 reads TGTGCCTGTGACACCATTGGGGGATACGCCAGCACCGATAAACTCATCTTT. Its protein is CACDTIGGYASTDKLIF.

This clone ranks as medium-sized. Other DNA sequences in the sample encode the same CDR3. CDR3 nucleotides: TGTGCCTGTGACACCATTGTTGGTCCTAATACTGGGGGAGCCGACCACACCGATAAACTCATCTTT. Its protein product is CACDTIVGPNTGGADHTDKLIF. The chain carries TRDV2 and TRDJ1, with 9 positions matching TRDD3. V gave up 0 bases and J gave up 0 bases; unmatched junction bases: 22. The germline gives CDR1 GEAIGNYY, CDR2 EKD. This CDR3 comprises 22 residues.

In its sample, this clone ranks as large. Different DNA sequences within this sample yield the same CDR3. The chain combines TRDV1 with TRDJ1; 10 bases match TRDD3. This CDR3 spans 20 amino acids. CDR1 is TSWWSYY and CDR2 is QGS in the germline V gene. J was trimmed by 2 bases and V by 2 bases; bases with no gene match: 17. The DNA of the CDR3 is TGTGCTCTTGGGGAATGGGCCCTGGAGACTGGGGGATTTCTGACCGATAAACTCATCTTT. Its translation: CALGEWALETGGFLTDKLIF.

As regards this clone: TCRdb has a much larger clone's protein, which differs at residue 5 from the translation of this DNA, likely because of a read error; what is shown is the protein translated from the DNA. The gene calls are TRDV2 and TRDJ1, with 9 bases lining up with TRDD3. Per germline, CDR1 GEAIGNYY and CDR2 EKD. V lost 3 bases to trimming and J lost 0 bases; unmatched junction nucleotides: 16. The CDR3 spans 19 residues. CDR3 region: CACDPLTGGRNTYTDKLIF. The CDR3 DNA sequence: TGTGCCTGTGACCCCTTAACTGGGGGACGAAACACGTACACCGATAAACTCATCTTT.

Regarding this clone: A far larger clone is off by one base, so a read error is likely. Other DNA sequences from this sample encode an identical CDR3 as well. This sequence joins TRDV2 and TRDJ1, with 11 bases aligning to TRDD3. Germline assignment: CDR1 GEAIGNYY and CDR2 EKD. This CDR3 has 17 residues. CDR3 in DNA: TGTGCCTGTGACGTTATGGGGGATACGCGGGGCACCGATAAACTCATCTTC. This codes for CACDVMGDTRGTDKLIF.

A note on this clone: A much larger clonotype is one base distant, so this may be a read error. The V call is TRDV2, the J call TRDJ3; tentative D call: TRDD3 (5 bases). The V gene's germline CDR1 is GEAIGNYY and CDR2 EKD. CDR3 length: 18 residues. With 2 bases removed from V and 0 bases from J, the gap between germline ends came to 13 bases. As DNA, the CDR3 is TGTGCCTGTGACAGGATGGGGTCCAGCTCCTGGGACACCCGACAGATGTTTTTC. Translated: CACDRMGSSSWDTRQMFF.

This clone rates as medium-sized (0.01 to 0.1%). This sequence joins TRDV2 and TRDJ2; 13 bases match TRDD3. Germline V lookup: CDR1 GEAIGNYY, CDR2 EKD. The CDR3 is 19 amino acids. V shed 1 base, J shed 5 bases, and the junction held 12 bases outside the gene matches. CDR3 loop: CACDTIFTGGYVETAQLFF. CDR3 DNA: TGTGCCTGTGACACGATTTTTACTGGGGGATACGTGGAAACAGCACAACTCTTCTTT.

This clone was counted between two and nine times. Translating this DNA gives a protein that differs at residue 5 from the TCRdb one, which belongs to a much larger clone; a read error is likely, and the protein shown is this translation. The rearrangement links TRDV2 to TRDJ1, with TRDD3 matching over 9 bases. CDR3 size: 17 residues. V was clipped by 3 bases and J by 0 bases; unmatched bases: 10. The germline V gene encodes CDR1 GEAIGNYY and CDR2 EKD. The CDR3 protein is CACDALGDSINTDKLIF. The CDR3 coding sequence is TGTGCCTGTGACGCGCTGGGGGATTCGATAAACACCGATAAACTCATCTTT.

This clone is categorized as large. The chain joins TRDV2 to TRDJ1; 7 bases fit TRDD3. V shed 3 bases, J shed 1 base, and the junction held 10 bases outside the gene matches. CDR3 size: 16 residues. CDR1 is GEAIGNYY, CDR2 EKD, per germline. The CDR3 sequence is CACDAVGEQGTDKLIF. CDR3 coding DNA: TGTGCCTGTGACGCCGTGGGGGAACAAGGCACCGATAAACTCATCTTT.

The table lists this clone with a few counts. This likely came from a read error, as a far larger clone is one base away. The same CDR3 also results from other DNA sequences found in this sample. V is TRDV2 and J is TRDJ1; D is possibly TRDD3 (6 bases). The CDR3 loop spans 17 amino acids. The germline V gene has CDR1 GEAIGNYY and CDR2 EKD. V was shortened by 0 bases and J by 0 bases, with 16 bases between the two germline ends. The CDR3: CACDTIGGYANTDKLIF. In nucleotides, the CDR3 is TGTGCCTGTGACACCATTGGGGGCTACGCCAACACCGATAAACTCATCTTT.

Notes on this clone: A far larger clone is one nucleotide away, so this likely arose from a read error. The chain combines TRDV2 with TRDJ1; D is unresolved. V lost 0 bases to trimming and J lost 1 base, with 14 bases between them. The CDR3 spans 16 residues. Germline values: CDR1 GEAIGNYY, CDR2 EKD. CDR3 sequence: CACDTVGSLPTDKLIF. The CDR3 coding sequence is TGTGCCTGTGACACCGTTGGGTCCCTCCCCACCGATAAACTCATCTTT.

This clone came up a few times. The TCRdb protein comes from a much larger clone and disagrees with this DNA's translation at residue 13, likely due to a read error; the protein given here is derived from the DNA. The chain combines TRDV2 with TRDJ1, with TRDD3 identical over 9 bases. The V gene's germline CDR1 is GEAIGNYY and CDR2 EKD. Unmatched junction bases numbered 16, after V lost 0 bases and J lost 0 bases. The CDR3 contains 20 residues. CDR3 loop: CACDTVVGDRPKHYTDKLIF. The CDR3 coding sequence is TGTGCCTGTGACACCGTGGTGGGGGATAGACCAAAACATTACACCGATAAACTCATCTTT.

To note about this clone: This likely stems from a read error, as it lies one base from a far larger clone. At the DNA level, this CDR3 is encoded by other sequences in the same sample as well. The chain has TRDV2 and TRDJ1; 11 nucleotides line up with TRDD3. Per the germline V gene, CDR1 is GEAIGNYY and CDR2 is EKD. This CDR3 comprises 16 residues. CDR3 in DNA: TGTGCCTGTGACAAGCTGGGGGATACCTACACTGATAAACTCATCTTT. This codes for CACDKLGDTYTDKLIF.

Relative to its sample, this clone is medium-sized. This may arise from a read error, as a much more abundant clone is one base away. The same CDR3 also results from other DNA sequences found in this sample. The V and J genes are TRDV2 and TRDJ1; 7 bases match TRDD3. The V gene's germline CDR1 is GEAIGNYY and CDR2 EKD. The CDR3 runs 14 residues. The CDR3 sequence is CASDTLGDTDKLIF. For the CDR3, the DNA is TGTGCCAGTGACACGCTGGGGGACACCGATAAACTCATCTTT.

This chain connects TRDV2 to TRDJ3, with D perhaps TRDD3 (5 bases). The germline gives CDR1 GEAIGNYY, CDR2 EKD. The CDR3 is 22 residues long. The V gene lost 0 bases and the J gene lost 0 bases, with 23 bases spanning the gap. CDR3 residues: CACDTVRVPGGRSSWDTRQMFF. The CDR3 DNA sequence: TGTGCCTGTGACACCGTAAGGGTTCCGGGGGGCCGGAGCTCCTGGGACACCCGACAGATGTTTTTC.

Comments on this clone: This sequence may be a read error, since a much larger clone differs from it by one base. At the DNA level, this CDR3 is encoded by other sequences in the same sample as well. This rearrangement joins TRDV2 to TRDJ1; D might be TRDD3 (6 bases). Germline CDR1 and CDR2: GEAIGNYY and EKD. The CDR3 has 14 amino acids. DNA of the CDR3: TGCGCCTGTGACGTCCTCCGGGGGGAGGATAAACTCATCTTT. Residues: CACDVLRGEDKLIF.

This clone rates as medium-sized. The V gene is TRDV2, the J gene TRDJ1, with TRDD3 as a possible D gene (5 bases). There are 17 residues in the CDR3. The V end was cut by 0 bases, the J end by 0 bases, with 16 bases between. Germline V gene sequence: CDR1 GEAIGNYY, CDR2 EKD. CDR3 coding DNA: TGTGCCTGTGACACCGTCGAACGGGGGTCGTACACCGATAAACTCATCTTT. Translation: CACDTVERGSYTDKLIF.

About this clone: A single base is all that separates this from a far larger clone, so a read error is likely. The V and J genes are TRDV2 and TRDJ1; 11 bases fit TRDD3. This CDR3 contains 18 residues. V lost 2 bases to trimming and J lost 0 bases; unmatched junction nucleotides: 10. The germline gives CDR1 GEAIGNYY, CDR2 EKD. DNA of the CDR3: TGTGCCTGTGACAGTATGGGGGATACGCGCGGCGACACCGATAAACTCATCTTT. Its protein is CACDSMGDTRGDTDKLIF.